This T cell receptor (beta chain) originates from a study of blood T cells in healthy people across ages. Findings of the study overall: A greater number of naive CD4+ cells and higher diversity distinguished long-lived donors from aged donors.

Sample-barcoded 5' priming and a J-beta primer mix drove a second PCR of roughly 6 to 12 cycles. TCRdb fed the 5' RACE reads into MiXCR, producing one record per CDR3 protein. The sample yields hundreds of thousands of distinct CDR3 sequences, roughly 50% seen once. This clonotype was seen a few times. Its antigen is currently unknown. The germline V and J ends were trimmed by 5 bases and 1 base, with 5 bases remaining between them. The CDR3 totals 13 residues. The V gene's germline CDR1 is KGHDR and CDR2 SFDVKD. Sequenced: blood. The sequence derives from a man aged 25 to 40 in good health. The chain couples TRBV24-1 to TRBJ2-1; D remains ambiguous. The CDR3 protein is CATSGASYNEQFF. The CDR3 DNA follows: TGTGCCACCAGTGGGGCGTCCTACAATGAGCAGTTCTTC.